This T cell receptor beta chain was recorded in a study of T cells in Graves' hyperthyroidism and ophthalmopathy. Whole-study findings and limits: Among clonotypes expanded in thyroid above 0.001, most were also found in blood.

Only a few counts were recorded for this clonotype. Its antigen is undetermined. The cohort's ophthalmopathy patients, a group with duration under 3 months, had a Clinical Activity Score of at least 3 and a NOSPECS grade of at least 4. Using RNA transcripts as the source, TCR beta CDR3 regions were amplified. Researchers ran a first-round RT-PCR on the TCR CDR3 using the HTBI primer set. TCRdb analysed the multiplex PCR reads with MiXCR anew, one entry per CDR3 protein. The table lists 500,000 to 650,000 distinct CDR3 sequences, about 15% of them singletons. The ends lost 3 bases at V and 6 bases at J; junction bases unmatched: 2. The CDR3 covers 14 residues. Germline V gene sequence: CDR1 SGHRS, CDR2 YFSETQ.

The receptor was isolated from a woman between 18 and 29 years old with Graves' ophthalmopathy. The specimen sequenced was blood. This chain connects TRBV5-1 to TRBJ1-4; 10 bases map to TRBD1. The CDR3 nucleotides read TGCGCCAGCAGCTGGGACAGGGGCGATGAAAAACTGTTTTTT. As protein: CASSWDRGDEKLFF.